This entry is about one T cell receptor beta chain. Relative to the germline gene, one junction end is altered; a read error may explain this. TCRdb reprocessed the PCR reads with MiXCR, giving one entry per CDR3 protein. The sample has roughly 32,000 distinct CDR3 sequences; approximately 50% are singletons. The data belong to a study of esophageal squamous cell carcinoma under preoperative chemotherapy. This CDR3 spans 15 amino acids. The germline V gene encodes CDR1 SGHNT and CDR2 YENEEA. Regarding time point: before preoperative PTX-NDP chemotherapy. This TCR came from a human donor with esophageal squamous cell carcinoma. The donor label of this sample is uncertain. V and J are TRBV11-3 and TRBJ2-2, with D unclear. The sample was gathered from a patient given preoperative chemotherapy. This CDR3 is CASSSQALNTEELYF. The CDR3 region has the DNA TGTGCCAGCAGCTCGCAGGCTTTGAACACAGAGGAGCTGTATTTT. Filled out from reference TRBV11-3 and TRBJ2-2, the complete variable domain reads EAGVVQSPRYKIIEKKQPVAFWCNPISGHNTLYWYLQNLGQGPELLIRYENEEAVDDSQLPKDRFSAERLKGVDSTLKIQPAELGDSAVYLCASSSQALNTEELYFGEGSRLTVL.